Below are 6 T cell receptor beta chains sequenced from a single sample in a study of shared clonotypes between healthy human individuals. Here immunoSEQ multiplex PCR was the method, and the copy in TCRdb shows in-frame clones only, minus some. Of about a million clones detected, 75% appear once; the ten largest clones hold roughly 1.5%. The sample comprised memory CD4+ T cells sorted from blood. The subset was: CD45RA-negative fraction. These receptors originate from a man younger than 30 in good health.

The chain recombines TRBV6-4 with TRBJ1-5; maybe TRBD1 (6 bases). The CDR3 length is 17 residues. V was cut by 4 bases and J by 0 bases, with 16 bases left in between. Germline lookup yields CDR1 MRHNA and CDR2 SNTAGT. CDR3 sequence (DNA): TGTGCCAGCAGTGCCAAAGACCGGACAGATAGCAATCAGCCCCAGCATTTT. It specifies CASSAKDRTDSNQPQHF.

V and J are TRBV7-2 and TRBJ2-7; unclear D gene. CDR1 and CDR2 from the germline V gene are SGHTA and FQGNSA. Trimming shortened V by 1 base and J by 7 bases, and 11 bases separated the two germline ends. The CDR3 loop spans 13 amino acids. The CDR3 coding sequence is TGTGCCAGCAGCTTAGAACCGTCCAGAGAGCAGTACTTC. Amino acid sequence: CASSLEPSREQYF.

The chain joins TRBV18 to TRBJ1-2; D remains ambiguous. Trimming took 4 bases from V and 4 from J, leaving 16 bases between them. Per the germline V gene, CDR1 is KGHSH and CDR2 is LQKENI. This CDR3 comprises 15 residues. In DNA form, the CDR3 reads TGTGCCAGCTCACTTGATTATGAGGATATCTATGGCTACACCTTC. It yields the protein CASSLDYEDIYGYTF.

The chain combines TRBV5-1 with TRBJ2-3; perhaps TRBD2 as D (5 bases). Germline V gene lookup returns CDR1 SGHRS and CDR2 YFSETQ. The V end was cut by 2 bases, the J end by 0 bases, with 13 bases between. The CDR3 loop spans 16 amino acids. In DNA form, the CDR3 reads TGCGCCAGCAGCTTAGCAGCGGCCTCGAGCACAGATACGCAGTATTTT. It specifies CASSLAAASSTDTQYF.

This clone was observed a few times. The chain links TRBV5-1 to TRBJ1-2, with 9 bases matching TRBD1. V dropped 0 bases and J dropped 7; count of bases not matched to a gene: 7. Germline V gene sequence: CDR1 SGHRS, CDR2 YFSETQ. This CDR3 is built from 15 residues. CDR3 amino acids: CASSLDGTGSGGYTF. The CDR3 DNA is TGCGCCAGCAGCTTGGACGGGACAGGGAGTGGTGGCTACACCTTC.

CDR3 in DNA: TGTGCCAGCAGTGAAGCGGCCCGCAAGGATACGCAGTATTTT. This codes for CASSEAARKDTQYF. The chain links TRBV6-1 to TRBJ2-3; D unresolved. V lost 0 bases and J lost 6, with 10 bases in between. CDR1 is MNHNS and CDR2 is SASEGT in the germline V gene. The CDR3 covers 14 residues.